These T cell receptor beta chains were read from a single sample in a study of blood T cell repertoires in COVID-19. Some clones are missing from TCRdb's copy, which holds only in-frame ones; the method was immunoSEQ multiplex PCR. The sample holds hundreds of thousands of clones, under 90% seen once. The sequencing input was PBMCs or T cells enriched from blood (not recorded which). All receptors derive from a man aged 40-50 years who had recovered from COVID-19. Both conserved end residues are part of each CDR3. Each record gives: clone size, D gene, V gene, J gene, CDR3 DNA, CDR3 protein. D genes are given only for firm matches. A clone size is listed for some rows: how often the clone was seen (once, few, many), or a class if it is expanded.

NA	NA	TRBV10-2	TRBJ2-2	TGCGCCTGTACCACAGGGCGGGCCAACACCGGGGAGCTGTTTTTT	CACTTGRANTGELFF
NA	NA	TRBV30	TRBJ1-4	TGTGCCTGGAGCTCCGGGGGGAGTGAAAAACTGTTTTTT	CAWSSGGSEKLFF
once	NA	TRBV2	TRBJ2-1	TGTGCCAGCAGCATAATACGGACCAGAAGGGGGGGAGGTGAGCAGTTCTTC	CASSIIRTRRGGGEQFF
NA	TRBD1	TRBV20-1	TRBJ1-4	TGCAGTGCTAGTGGCAGGGGGACTAGGGAAAAACTGTTTTTT	CSASGRGTREKLFF
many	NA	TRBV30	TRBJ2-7	TGTGCCTGGAGTGTACGGAGGGGGCTCTCCTACGAGCAGTACTTC	CAWSVRRGLSYEQYF
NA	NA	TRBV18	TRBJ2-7	TGTGCCAGCTCGCTGGCTGGAGGGGGCCACGAGCAGTACTTC	CASSLAGGGHEQYF
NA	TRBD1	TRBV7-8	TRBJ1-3	TGTGCCAGCAGCCCAGGGGGTACTGGAAACACCATATATTTT	CASSPGGTGNTIYF
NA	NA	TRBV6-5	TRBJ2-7	TGTGCCAGCAGTTACTCCCCCGACAGCCCCTACGAGCAGTACTTC	CASSYSPDSPYEQYF
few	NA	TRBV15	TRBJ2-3	TGTGCCACCAGCAGAGGGATGGGACACTCCACAGATACGCAGTATTTT	CATSRGMGHSTDTQYF
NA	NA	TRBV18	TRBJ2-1	TGTGCCAGCTCTCCCGGGGAGCCCTCCTACAATGAGCAGTTCTTC	CASSPGEPSYNEQFF
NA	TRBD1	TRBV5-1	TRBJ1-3	TGCGCCAGCAGCCATGGACAGGTTGACGACACCATATATTTT	CASSHGQVDDTIYF
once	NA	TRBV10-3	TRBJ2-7	TGTGCCATCCGAAATAGCCGAACCTACGAGCAGTACTTC	CAIRNSRTYEQYF
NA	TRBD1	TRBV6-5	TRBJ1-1	TGTGCCAGCAGTTACATTGTTGTAGGGGGCAGGGAAGCTTTCTTT	CASSYIVVGGREAFF
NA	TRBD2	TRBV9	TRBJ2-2	TGTGCCAGCAGCGTCTCCTCAAGCGGGAAGAACACCGGGGAGCTGTTTTTT	CASSVSSSGKNTGELFF
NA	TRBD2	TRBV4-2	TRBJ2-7	TGTGCCAGCAGCCCCCCGCGGGTGTTGCGTCGTATCCTAAAACTAGCGGGAAACTACGAGCAGTACTTC	CASSPPRVLRRILKLAGNYEQYF
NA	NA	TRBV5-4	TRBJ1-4	TGTGCCAGCAGCCAGTCCGTGACAACTAATGAAAAACTGTTTTTT	CASSQSVTTNEKLFF
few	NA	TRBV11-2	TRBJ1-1	TGTGCCAGCAGCTTAGACGTCGGGTTCAGGGTCACTGAAGCTTTCTTT	CASSLDVGFRVTEAFF
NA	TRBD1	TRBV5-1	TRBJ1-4	TGCGCCAGCAGCTTGGAAGGGGGCGCGGAAAAACTGTTTTTT	CASSLEGGAEKLFF
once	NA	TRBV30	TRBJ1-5	TGTGCCTGGGCCCTAGCGGGGGCGGGCAATCAGCCCCAGCATTTT	CAWALAGAGNQPQHF
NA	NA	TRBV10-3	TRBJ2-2	TGTGCCACCGGGGGCCTACAGGGGCCCACCGGGGAGCTGTTTTTT	CATGGLQGPTGELFF
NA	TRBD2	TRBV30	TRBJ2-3	TGTGCCTGGAGTTATGGCGGGGGTACCACAGATACGCAGTATTTT	CAWSYGGGTTDTQYF
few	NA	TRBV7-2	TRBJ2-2	TGTGCCAGCAGCCCCGAGCGGAACACCGGGGAGCTGTTTTTT	CASSPERNTGELFF
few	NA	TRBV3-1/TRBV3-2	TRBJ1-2	TGTGCCAGCAGCCAAGACTCAGTAAACTATGGCTACACCTTC	CASSQDSVNYGYTF